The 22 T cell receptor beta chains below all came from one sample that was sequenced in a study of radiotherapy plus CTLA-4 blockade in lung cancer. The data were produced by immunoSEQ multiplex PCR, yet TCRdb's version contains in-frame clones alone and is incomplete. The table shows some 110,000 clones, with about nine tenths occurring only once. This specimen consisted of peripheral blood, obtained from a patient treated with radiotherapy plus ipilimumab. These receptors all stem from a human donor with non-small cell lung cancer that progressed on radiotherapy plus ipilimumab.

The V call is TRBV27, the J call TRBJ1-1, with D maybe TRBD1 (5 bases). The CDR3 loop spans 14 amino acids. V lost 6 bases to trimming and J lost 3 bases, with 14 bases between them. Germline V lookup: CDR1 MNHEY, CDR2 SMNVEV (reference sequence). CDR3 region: CASSLLGGYTEAFF. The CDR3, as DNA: TGTGCCAGCAGCCTCCTTGGGGGGTACACTGAAGCTTTCTTT.

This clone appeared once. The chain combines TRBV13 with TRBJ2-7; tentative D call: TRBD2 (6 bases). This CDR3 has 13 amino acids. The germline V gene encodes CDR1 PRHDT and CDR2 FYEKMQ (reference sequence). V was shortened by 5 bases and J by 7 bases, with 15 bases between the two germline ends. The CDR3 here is CASSPSLSGEQYF. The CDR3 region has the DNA TGTGCCAGCAGCCCATCCCTGAGCGGGGAGCAGTACTTC.

CDR3 DNA: TGTGCCAGCAGCTTAGGGACCGGGTTCGGGCCGAATGAAAAACTGTTTTTT. Protein product: CASSLGTGFGPNEKLFF. The genes are TRBV7-6 and TRBJ1-4; D is undetermined. The CDR3 consists of 17 residues. Per the germline V gene, CDR1 is SGHVS and CDR2 is FNYEAQ. Trimming pared 1 base from V and 5 bases from J, leaving 17 bases between.

CDR3 sequence reads: CASRGQGANYGYTF. Written as DNA, the CDR3 is TGTGCCAGCAGGGGACAGGGGGCTAACTATGGCTACACCTTC. The V gene is TRBV2, the J gene TRBJ1-2; 11 bases match TRBD1. V was clipped by 6 bases and J by 0 bases; unmatched bases: 0. Germline CDR1 and CDR2: SNHLY and FYNNEI. The CDR3 is 14 residues long.

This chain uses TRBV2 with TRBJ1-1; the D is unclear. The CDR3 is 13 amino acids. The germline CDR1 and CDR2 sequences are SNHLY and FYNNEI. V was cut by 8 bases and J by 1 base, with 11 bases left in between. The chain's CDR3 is CASHWNPNTEAFF. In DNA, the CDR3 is TGTGCCAGCCATTGGAATCCGAACACTGAAGCTTTCTTT.

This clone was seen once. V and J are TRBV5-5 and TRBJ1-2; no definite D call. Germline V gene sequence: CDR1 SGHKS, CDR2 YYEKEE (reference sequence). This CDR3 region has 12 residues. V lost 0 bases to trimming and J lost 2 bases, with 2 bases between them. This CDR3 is CASSLENYGYTF. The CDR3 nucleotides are TGTGCCAGCAGCTTGGAAAACTATGGCTACACCTTC. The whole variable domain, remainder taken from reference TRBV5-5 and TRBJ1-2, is DAGVTQSPTHLIKTRGQQVTLRCSPISGHKSVSWYQQVLGQGPQFIFQYYEKEERGRGNFPDRFSARQFPNYSSELNVNALLLGDSALYLCASSLENYGYTFGSGTRLTVV.

The CDR3 sequence is CASGPGNSGDEQFF. The CDR3 coding sequence is TGCGCCAGCGGACCTGGGAACAGTGGGGATGAGCAGTTCTTC. This rearrangement joins TRBV10-1 to TRBJ2-1; unclear D gene. In germline, CDR1 is WNHNN, CDR2 SYGVQD (reference sequence). V was cut by 8 bases and J by 8 bases, with 19 bases left in between. The CDR3 runs to 14 residues.

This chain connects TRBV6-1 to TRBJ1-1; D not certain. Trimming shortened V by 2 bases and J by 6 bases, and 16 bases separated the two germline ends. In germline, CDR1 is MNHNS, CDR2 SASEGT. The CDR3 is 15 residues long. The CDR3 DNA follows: TGTGCCAGCAGTGAATTCGGTGGTGGGCAGTCTGAAGCTTTCTTT. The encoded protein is CASSEFGGGQSEAFF.

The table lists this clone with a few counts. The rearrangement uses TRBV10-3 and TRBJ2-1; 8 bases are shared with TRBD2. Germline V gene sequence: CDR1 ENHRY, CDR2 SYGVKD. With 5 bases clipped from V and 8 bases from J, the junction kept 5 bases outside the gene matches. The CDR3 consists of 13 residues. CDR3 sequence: CAISNPGRDEQFF. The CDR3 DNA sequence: TGTGCCATCAGTAACCCCGGGAGGGATGAGCAGTTCTTC.

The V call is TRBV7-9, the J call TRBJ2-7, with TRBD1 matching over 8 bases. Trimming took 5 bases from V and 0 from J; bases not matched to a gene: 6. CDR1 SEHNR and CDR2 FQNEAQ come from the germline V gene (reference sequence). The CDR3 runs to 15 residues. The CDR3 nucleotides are TGTGCCAGCAGCGGTGGGACAGGCCGCTCCTACGAGCAGTACTTC. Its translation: CASSGGTGRSYEQYF.

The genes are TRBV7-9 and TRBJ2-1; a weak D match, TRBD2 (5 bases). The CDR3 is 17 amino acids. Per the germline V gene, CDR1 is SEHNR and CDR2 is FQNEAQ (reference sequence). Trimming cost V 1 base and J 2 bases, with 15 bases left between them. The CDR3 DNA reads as TGTGCCAGCAGCTTAGGGGGTGGAGGTGGGACCTACAATGAGCAGTTCTTC. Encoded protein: CASSLGGGGGTYNEQFF.

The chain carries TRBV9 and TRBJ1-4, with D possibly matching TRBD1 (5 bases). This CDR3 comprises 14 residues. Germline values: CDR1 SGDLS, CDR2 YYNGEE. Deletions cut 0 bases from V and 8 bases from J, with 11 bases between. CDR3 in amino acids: CASSVGGTSEKLFF. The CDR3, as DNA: TGTGCCAGCAGCGTAGGTGGGACGTCAGAAAAACTGTTTTTT.

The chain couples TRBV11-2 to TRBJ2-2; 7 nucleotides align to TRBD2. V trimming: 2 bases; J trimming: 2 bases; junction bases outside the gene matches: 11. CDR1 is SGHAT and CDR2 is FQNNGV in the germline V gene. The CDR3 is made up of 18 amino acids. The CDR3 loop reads CASSLLGPSGTNTGELFF. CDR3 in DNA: TGTGCCAGCAGCTTATTGGGACCTAGCGGCACAAACACCGGGGAGCTGTTTTTT. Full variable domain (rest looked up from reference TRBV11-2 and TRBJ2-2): EAGVAQSPRYKIIEKRQSVAFWCNPISGHATLYWYQQILGQGPKLLIQFQNNGVVDDSQLPKDRFSAERLKGVDSTLKIQPAKLEDSAVYLCASSLLGPSGTNTGELFFGEGSRLTVL.

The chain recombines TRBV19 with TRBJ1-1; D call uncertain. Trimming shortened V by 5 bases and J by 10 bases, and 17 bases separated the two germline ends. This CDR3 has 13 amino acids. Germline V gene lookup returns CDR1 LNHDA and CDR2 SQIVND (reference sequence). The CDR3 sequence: CASSDDPSSVAFF. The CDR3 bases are TGTGCCAGTAGTGACGACCCTAGCAGCGTAGCTTTCTTT.

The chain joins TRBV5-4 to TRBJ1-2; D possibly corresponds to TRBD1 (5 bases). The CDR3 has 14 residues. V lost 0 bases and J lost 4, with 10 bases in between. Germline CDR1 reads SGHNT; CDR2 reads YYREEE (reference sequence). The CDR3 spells CASSLGQRPYGYTF. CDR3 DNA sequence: TGTGCCAGCAGCTTGGGACAGAGACCCTATGGCTACACCTTC.

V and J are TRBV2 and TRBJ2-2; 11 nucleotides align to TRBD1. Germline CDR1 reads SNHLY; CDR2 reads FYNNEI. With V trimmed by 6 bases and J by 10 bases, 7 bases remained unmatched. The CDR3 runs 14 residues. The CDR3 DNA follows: TGTGCCAGCAGCCCGGACAGGGGGCTGGAGGAGCTGTTTTTT. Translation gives CASSPDRGLEELFF.

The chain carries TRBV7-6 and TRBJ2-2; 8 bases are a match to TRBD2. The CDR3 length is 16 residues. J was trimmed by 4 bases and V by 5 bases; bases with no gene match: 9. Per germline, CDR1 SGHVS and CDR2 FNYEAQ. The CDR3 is CASSPVAGTRTGELFF. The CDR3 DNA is TGTGCCAGCAGCCCAGTAGCGGGAACGCGCACCGGGGAGCTGTTTTTT. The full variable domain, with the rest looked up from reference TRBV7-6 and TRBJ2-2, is GAGVSQSPRYKVTKRGQDVALRCDPISGHVSLYWYRQALGQGPEFLTYFNYEAQQDKSGLPNDRFSAERPEGSISTLTIQRTEQRDSAMYRCASSPVAGTRTGELFFGEGSRLTVL.

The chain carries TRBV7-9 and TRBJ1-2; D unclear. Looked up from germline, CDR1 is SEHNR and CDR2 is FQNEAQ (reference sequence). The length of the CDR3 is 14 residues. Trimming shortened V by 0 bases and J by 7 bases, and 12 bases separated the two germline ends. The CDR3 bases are TGTGCCAGCAGCTTAGCGACCGTCCCGCGTGGCTACACCTTC. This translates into CASSLATVPRGYTF.

The CDR3 sequence: CASSKTSGRAEGPTGELFF. CDR3 coding DNA: TGTGCCAGCAGCAAGACTAGCGGGAGGGCCGAGGGACCCACCGGGGAGCTGTTTTTT. This sequence joins TRBV14 and TRBJ2-2, with TRBD2 matching 14 bases. Germline V gene data show CDR1 as SGHDN and CDR2 as FVKESK. The CDR3 totals 19 residues. The V and J ends lost 5 bases and 4 bases, in that order; junction bases with no gene match: 12.

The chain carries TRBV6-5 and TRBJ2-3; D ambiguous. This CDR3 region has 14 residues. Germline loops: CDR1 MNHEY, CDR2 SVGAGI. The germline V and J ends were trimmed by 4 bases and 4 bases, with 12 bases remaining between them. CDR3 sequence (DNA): TGTGCCAGCAGTTTGGGCCGTGGTGCAGATACGCAGTATTTT. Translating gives CASSLGRGADTQYF.

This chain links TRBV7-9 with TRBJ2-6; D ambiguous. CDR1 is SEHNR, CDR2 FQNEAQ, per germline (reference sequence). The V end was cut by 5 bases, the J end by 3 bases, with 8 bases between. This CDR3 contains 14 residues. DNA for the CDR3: TGTGCCAGCAGCGAAGACGGTGGGGCCAACGTCCTGACTTTC. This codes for CASSEDGGANVLTF. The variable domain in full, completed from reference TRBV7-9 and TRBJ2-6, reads DTGVSQNPRHKITKRGQNVTFRCDPISEHNRLYWYRQTLGQGPEFLTYFQNEAQLEKSRLLSDRFSAERPKGSFSTLEIQRTEQGDSAMYLCASSEDGGANVLTFGAGSRLTVL.

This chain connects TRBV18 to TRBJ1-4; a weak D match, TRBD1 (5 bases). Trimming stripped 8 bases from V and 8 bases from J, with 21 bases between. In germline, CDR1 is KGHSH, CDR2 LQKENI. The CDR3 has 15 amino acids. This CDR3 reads CASATSEGPREKLFF. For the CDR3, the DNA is TGTGCCAGCGCCACCTCTGAGGGACCTAGAGAAAAACTGTTTTTT.